This T cell receptor beta chain was profiled in a study of CD8 T cells in ankylosing spondylitis. Each CDR3 protein is one row after TCRdb ran MiXCR on the 5' RACE reads. The repertoire holds 350,000 to 450,000 distinct CDR3 sequences, with approximately 22% as singletons. CDR3 size: 14 residues. V shed 3 bases and J shed 1 base, with 9 bases lying between them. The receptor's source is a male donor with ankylosing spondylitis or in good health (not recorded which). The V gene is TRBV12-3 or TRBV12-4, the J gene TRBJ2-5; D gene ambiguous. Sequencing input: blood, either unsorted or a sorted T cell fraction (not recorded which). CDR3: CASSFAGTQETQYF. CDR3 nucleotides: TGTGCCAGCAGTTTCGCCGGTACCCAAGAGACCCAGTACTTC.